A single sample is the source of the 26 T cell receptor beta chains below, sequenced in a study of tumor and adjacent non-tumor tissue in lung cancer. RNA was extracted from bulk tissue without any cell sorting. The library came from three nested PCR rounds adapted from ARM-PCR protocols. TCRdb re-analysed the multiplex PCR reads in MiXCR, keeping a single row per CDR3 protein. The sample holds fewer than 130,000 distinct CDR3 sequences, approximately 87% seen once. Sequencing was carried out using lung tumor tissue. The origin of the receptors is a man between 65 and 79 years old with non-small cell lung cancer.

This chain links TRBV20-1 with TRBJ1-4; 9 bases align to TRBD1. Germline CDR1 DFQATT, CDR2 SNEGSKA (reference sequence). J gave up 5 bases and V 5 bases, and 6 bases lay outside the gene matches. The CDR3 runs to 14 residues. The CDR3 bases are TGCAGTGCTGCATGGACAGGGGACAATGAAAAACTGTTTTTT. This encodes CSAAWTGDNEKLFF.

To note about this clonotype: A much larger clonotype is one base distant, so this may be a read error. This chain connects TRBV5-1 to TRBJ1-4; TRBD1 might be the D (5 bases). Germline assignment: CDR1 SGHRS and CDR2 YFSETQ. The CDR3 sequence is 14 residues long. The CDR3 DNA reads TGCGCCAGCAGCTTGTCTACAGGAAATGAAAAACTGTTGTTT. Its translation: CASSLSTGNEKLLF.

This clonotype qualifies as medium-sized (0.01 to 0.1%). The J gene is TRBJ2-3, the V gene TRBV6-6; 10 positions agree with TRBD1. CDR1 and CDR2 (germline): MNHNY, SVGAGI (reference sequence). The V segment lost 2 bases and the J segment 1 base; nucleotides outside the gene matches: 6. CDR3 length equals 17 residues. CDR3 nucleotide sequence: TGTGCCAGCAGTTACGATCCAGACAGGGGGCGCACAGATACGCAGTATTTT. Amino acid sequence: CASSYDPDRGRTDTQYF.

Note on this clonotype: This clone may be a read error of a much larger clone one base away. The V gene is TRBV7-9, the J gene TRBJ1-5; D gene unclear. V was cut by 4 bases and J by 2 bases, with 15 bases left in between. The CDR3 loop spans 16 amino acids. CDR1 SEHNR and CDR2 FQNEAQ come from the germline V gene (reference sequence). The CDR3 is CASSSELGAGNQPQHF. CDR3 in DNA: TGTGCCAGCAGCTCAGAACTGGGAGCGGGCAATCAGCCCCAGCATTTT.

This clonotype has a single count. This chain joins TRBV13 and TRBJ2-3, with 7 bases identical to TRBD2. The CDR3 has 16 residues. J lost 6 bases, V lost 8 bases, and 17 bases had no gene match. Germline assignment: CDR1 PRHDT and CDR2 FYEKMQ (reference sequence). The CDR3, as DNA: TGTGCCAGCGGCCTCAGGGCAGCGGGGTTCGTGGATACGCAGTATTTT. Amino acids: CASGLRAAGFVDTQYF. The full variable domain, completed using reference TRBV13 and TRBJ2-3, is AAGVIQSPRHLIKEKRETATLKCYPIPRHDTVYWYQQGPGQDPQFLISFYEKMQSDKGSIPDRFSAQQFSDYHSELNMSSLELGDSALYFCASGLRAAGFVDTQYFGPGTRLTVL.

The chain uses TRBV18 and TRBJ2-7; 8 bases align to TRBD2. Germline V CDR1 and CDR2: KGHSH, LQKENI. With V trimmed by 6 bases and J by 4 bases, 5 bases remained unmatched. This CDR3 is 13 amino acids long. CDR3 amino acids: CASSLGLAYEQYF. CDR3 nucleotides: TGTGCCAGCTCGCTAGGACTAGCTTACGAGCAGTACTTC.

In the case of this clonotype: Without the conserved terminal phenylalanine or tryptophan, this CDR3 likely stems from a read error. Because the CDR3's place on the DNA is in doubt, the DNA is left out and the CDR3 is given as listed by TCRdb. This chain uses TRBV11-3 with TRBJ2-1; whether TRBD1, the table's D call, matches the DNA was not checked. The CDR3 sequence runs 16 residues, both termini included. Per germline, CDR1 SGHNT and CDR2 YENEEA. The CDR3 region is CASSLDPTGGRGEQLL.

In this sample, this clonotype turned up many times. The CDR3 is CASHYSYEQYF. The DNA of the CDR3 is TGTGCCAGCCACTACTCCTACGAGCAGTACTTC. V gene TRBV2 combines with J gene TRBJ2-7, with D unclear. CDR3 size: 11 residues. Germline CDR1 and CDR2: SNHLY and FYNNEI. Between the trimmed V and J ends, which lost 8 bases and 0 bases, there was a span of 5 bases.

For this clonotype: Being one base from a much bigger clone, this may be a read error. The V and J genes are TRBV2 and TRBJ1-2; 7 nucleotides agree with TRBD1. Germline V gives CDR1 SNHLY, CDR2 FYNNEI. The CDR3 spans 14 residues. V lost 5 bases and J lost 6; bases outside the gene matches: 9. The chain's CDR3 is CASSIGVGGDGYTF. DNA of the CDR3: TGTGCCAGCAGTATTGGGGTAGGGGGCGATGGCTACACCTTC.

This clonotype was observed once. This chain uses TRBV7-9 with TRBJ1-4; TRBD1 is a possible D gene (6 bases). V shed 0 bases and J shed 7 bases, with 12 bases lying between them. CDR1 is SEHNR, CDR2 FQNEAQ, per germline (reference sequence). The CDR3 runs 15 residues. The CDR3: CASSLARRGREKLFF. The CDR3 bases are TGTGCCAGCAGCTTAGCCCGACGGGGGCGTGAAAAACTGTTTTTT. The full variable domain, completed using reference TRBV7-9 and TRBJ1-4, is DTGVSQNPRHKITKRGQNVTFRCDPISEHNRLYWYRQTLGQGPEFLTYFQNEAQLEKSRLLSDRFSAERPKGSFSTLEIQRTEQGDSAMYLCASSLARRGREKLFFGSGTQLSVL.

A remark on this clonotype: This clone may be a read error of a much larger clone one base away. The V gene is TRBV30, the J gene TRBJ2-3, with D hard to call. The CDR3 is 12 residues long. CDR1 is GTSNPN, CDR2 SVGIG, per germline (reference sequence). For the CDR3, the DNA is TGTGACTGGCAAATGTTGACAGATACGCAGTATTTT. Its translation is CDWQMLTDTQYF. Looking up the rest from reference TRBV30 and TRBJ2-3 gives the full variable domain: SQTIHQWPATLVQPVGSPLSLECTVEGTSNPNLYWYRQAAGRGLQLLFYSVGIGQISSEVPQNLSASRPQDRQFILSSKKLLLSDSGFYLCDWQMLTDTQYFGPGTRLTVL.

Comment on this clonotype: No conserved phenylalanine or tryptophan is present at the end of the CDR3, so a read error is the likely explanation. Because the CDR3's place on the DNA is in doubt, the DNA is left out and the CDR3 is given as listed by TCRdb. The V call is TRBV29-1, the J call TRBJ2-3. Germline CDR1 is SQVTM and CDR2 is ANQGSEA. Ends included, the CDR3 has 14 residues. The CDR3 sequence is CSVDRVSSTDTRYS.

This chain joins TRBV4-1 and TRBJ2-5; the match to TRBD1 covers 8 bases. CDR3 length equals 16 residues. Germline CDR1 reads MGHRA; CDR2 reads YSYEKL. V trimming: 2 bases; J trimming: 3 bases; junction bases outside the gene matches: 8. The CDR3 DNA follows: TGCGCCAGCAGCCAAAACTCGGGACAGGCTAAAGAGACCCAGTACTTC. Translating it yields CASSQNSGQAKETQYF.

This clonotype has just one count. One end of the junction fails to match germline, which may point to a read error. The chain combines TRBV29-1 with TRBJ2-7; a possible D gene is TRBD2 (5 bases). The length of the CDR3 is 12 residues. Germline V CDR1 and CDR2: SQVTM, ANQGSEA. The CDR3 region has the DNA TGCAGCGTTCCTAGCAGGAGTTACGAGCAGTATTTC. Protein product: CSVPSRSYEQYF.

The chain uses TRBV6-5 and TRBJ2-3; 11 bases are shared with TRBD2. The V gene end was trimmed by 2 bases and the J gene end by 4 bases; junction bases not matched to a gene: 8. The CDR3 totals 17 residues. Germline V gene data show CDR1 as MNHEY and CDR2 as SVGAGI. The CDR3 sequence is CASSYQSSGRRPDTQYF. The CDR3 DNA reads TGTGCCAGCAGTTACCAGTCTAGCGGGAGGAGGCCAGATACGCAGTATTTT.

V usage is TRBV12-3 or TRBV12-4 and J usage is TRBJ2-7; 11 positions agree with TRBD1. The CDR3 runs 13 residues. Trimming cost V 6 bases and J 8 bases; bases outside gene matches: 6. The CDR3 DNA follows: TGTGCCAGCAGCTGGACAGGGGGCGTAAAGCAGTACTTC. Translation: CASSWTGGVKQYF.

On this clonotype itself: An end of the junction differs from the germline gene, which may be a read error. This chain joins TRBV12-3 or TRBV12-4 and TRBJ1-1; 8 nucleotides align to TRBD1. The CDR3 has 14 residues. The CDR3 is CASCFQTGDTEAFF. CDR3 in DNA: TGTGCCAGCTGTTTTCAGACAGGGGACACTGAAGCTTTCTTT.

Comments on this clonotype: The junction does not match germline at one end; this may be a read error. The V and J genes are TRBV10-2 and TRBJ2-3; D call uncertain. The CDR3 length is 19 residues. Germline V gene data show CDR1 as WSHSY and CDR2 as SAAADI. The CDR3 reads CASRDGKTARFLNTDMQYF. The CDR3 DNA sequence: TGCGCCAGCAGGGACGGAAAAACGGCTAGATTCCTTAACACAGATATGCAGTATTTT.

The chain employs TRBV29-1 and TRBJ1-2, with D unresolved. This CDR3 has 17 residues. V dropped 4 bases and J dropped 3 bases, with 24 bases sitting between them. From germline, CDR1 is SQVTM and CDR2 ANQGSEA. This chain's CDR3 is CSVVEYVHGHTDYGYTF. For the CDR3, the DNA is TGCAGCGTTGTAGAGTACGTTCATGGCCATACTGACTATGGCTACACCTTC.

The J gene is TRBJ2-7, the V gene TRBV18; D perhaps matches TRBD1 (5 bases). There are 13 residues in the CDR3. Trimming removed 5 bases from V and 6 bases from J, with 14 bases in between. The germline V gene has CDR1 KGHSH and CDR2 LQKENI. The CDR3 is CASSSGMRGEQYF. CDR3 DNA sequence: TGTGCCAGCTCATCAGGGATGCGCGGCGAGCAGTACTTC.

In the case of this clonotype: A much more abundant neighbour one base away suggests this may be a read error. The chain recombines TRBV5-1 with TRBJ1-1; D is unresolved. There are 14 residues in the CDR3. Germline assignment: CDR1 SGHRS and CDR2 YFSETQ. V lost 3 bases and J 6 bases, leaving 15 bases between the germline ends. The CDR3 region is CASSSSGRDAEAFF. Written as DNA, the CDR3 is TGCGCCAGCAGCTCGTCGGGCAGAGACGCTGAAGCTTTCTTT.

The chain has TRBV20-1 and TRBJ2-1; D is unresolved. CDR3 length: 14 amino acids. Germline V gene sequence: CDR1 DFQATT, CDR2 SNEGSKA (reference sequence). V dropped 1 base and J dropped 4 bases, with 11 bases sitting between them. The CDR3 coding sequence is TGCAGTGCTAGAGTTGGCGCTATGTACAATGAGCAGTTCTTC. This encodes CSARVGAMYNEQFF.

Notes on this clonotype: The conserved final phenylalanine or tryptophan is absent from the CDR3, which likely points to a read error. V is TRBV29-1 and J is TRBJ2-1, with 7 bases fitting TRBD2. Germline-derived CDR1 and CDR2 are SQVTM and ANQGSEA. The CDR3 has 14 amino acids. Here the CDR3 reads CSVVGRGTNNEQFL. CDR3 bases: TGCAGCGTTGTGGGGAGGGGCACAAACAACGAGCAGTTCTTA.

The chain uses TRBV5-4 and TRBJ2-5, with a tentative D call TRBD2 (6 bases). CDR1 is SGHNT, CDR2 YYREEE, per germline (reference sequence). The CDR3 runs to 16 residues. The V end was cut by 4 bases, the J end by 10 bases, with 26 bases between. The CDR3 protein is CASSLLKGITGDIQYF. Written as DNA, the CDR3 is TGTGCCAGCAGCCTTCTCAAGGGGATAACGGGAGATATCCAGTACTTC.

Comment on this clonotype: Compared with germline, one end of the junction differs, possibly owing to a read error. The J gene is TRBJ2-6, the V gene TRBV6-1; D may be TRBD1 (6 bases). The CDR3 covers 14 residues. CDR1 and CDR2 (germline): MNHNS, SASEGT. The CDR3 DNA reads as TGTGCCAGCAATACAGGCTCTGGGGGCAACGCCCTGACTTTC. Its translation is CASNTGSGGNALTF.

Comment on this clonotype: The missing conserved phenylalanine or tryptophan at the end of this CDR3 makes a read error likely. The chain couples TRBV12-3 or TRBV12-4 to TRBJ2-7; a possible D gene is TRBD2 (7 bases). The CDR3 has 14 residues. CDR3 sequence (DNA): TGTGCCAGTAGTTTCGCGGGGGCGGGCTACGAGCAGTACTCC. This translates into CASSFAGAGYEQYS.